This T cell receptor beta chain stems from a study of blood T cell repertoires in COVID-19 (dated by TCRdb to 2018 to 2020). With regard to the full study: The collaborator samples originated in the United States, Italy and Spain and spanned the acute and convalescent phases of COVID-19. The material from the prospective study consisted of cDNA or gDNA derived from T cells, B-cell-depleted T cells, or PBMCs. The repertoires were released in a freely available public database intended as a resource for research on the immune response to SARS-CoV-2. Nearly every sample came with metadata listing a de-identified subject ID, COVID-19 status, age in years and sex. HLA class I and class II types, where available, came from metadata supplied by the sample provider rather than from assay-based typing. Subjects who had been exposed to COVID-19, were actively infected with it, or had recovered from it provided the deeply sampled blood TCRbeta repertoires that made up the dataset. The samples were drawn from the first 160 participants of the ongoing ImmuneRACE study and from 1,254 subjects provided by 6 global collaborators. Overall study outcomes, separate from this receptor: How much clinical and demographic metadata was included differed by source and by participant, and the metadata was provided uncurated.

This clone is medium-sized (0.01 to 0.1%). This receptor's antigen is unknown. Base qualities are not provided; no much larger clone lies one nucleotide away. The immunoSEQ Assay, a bias-controlled multiplex PCR, was used to amplify TCRbeta CDR3 regions from genomic DNA. The study's own analysis went as follows. The number of nucleated cells in each sample was estimated by amplification of reference gene primers within the assay. To quantify the absolute abundance of each unique TCRbeta CDR3 rearrangement, sequence reads were collapsed and filtered. For each sample, productive Simpson clonality was calculated as the square root of Simpson's diversity index across productive rearrangements. TCRdb limited this immuneACCESS table to in-frame rearrangements with V and J called. A share of clones is missing; checked studies link under half to unresolved V genes, and the rest is unexplained. That table supplies the V and J calls and clone size; D and trimming were determined from the DNA. This sample comprises about 240,000 clones, around 80% of them detected only once. The ten largest make up around 3.5% of the sample.

Each collaborating institution followed its own protocols to collect whole blood in K2EDTA tubes. For TCRbeta analysis, collaborator samples were shipped as frozen whole blood, as isolated PBMCs, or as DNA extracted from either sample type. This TCR was recovered from a woman younger than 30 with acute or convalescent COVID-19. Sequenced material: peripheral blood.

The nucleotide sequence is given as TGCGCCAGCAGCCTGACAGGTCGGGGACGCACCTACAATGAGCAGTTCTTC. This codes for CASSLTGRGRTYNEQFF. The chain uses TRBV4-3 and TRBJ2-1; the D gene is possibly TRBD1, with 6 bases matching. V is reduced by 4 bases and J by 2 bases, leaving a spacing of 18 bases between them. CDR1 and CDR2, looked up from the germline V gene, are LGHNA and YSLEER. The CDR3 goes from the cysteine to the phenylalanine over 17 residues. The entry retains the CDR3 DNA only, 51 bases that are in frame from base 1.